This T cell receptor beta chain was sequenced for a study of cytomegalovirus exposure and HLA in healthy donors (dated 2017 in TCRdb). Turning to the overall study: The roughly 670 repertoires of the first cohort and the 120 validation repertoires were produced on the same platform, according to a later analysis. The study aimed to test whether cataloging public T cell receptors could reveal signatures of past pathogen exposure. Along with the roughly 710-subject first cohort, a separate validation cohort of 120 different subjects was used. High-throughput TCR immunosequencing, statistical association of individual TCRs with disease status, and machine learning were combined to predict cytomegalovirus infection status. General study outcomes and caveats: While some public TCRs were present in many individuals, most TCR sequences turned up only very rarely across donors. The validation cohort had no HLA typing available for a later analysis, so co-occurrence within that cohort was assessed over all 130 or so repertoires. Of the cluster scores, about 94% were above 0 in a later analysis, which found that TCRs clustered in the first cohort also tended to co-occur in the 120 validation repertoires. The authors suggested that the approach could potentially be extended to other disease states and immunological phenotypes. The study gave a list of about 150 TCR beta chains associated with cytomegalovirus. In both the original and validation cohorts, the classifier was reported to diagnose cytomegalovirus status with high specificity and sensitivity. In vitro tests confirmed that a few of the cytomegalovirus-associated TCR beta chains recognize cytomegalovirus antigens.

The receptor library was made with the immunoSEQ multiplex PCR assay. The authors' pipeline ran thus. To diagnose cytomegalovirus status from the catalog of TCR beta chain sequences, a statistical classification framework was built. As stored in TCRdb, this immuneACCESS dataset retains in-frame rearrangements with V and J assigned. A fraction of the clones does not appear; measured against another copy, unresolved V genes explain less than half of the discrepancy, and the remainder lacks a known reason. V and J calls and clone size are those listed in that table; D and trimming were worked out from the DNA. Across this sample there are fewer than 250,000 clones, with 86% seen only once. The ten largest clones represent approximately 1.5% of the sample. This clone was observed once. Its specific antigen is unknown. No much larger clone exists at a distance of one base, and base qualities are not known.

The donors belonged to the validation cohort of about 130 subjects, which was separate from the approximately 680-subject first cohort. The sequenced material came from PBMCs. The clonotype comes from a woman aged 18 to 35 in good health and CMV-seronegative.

The CDR3 corresponds to CATGDGTGLYGYTF. The DNA sequence is as follows: TGCGCCACTGGAGATGGGACAGGCCTCTATGGCTACACCTTC. This chain is built from TRBV5-1 and TRBJ1-2, and 8 bases in between align with TRBD1. The germline V gene encodes CDR1 SGHRS and CDR2 YFSETQ. Its CDR3 holds 14 amino acids, cysteine through phenylalanine. CDR3 DNA only is kept here, 42 bases in frame from base 1. Unmatched junction bases come to 11, with V trimmed by 9 bases and J by 4 bases.